This TCR beta chain is from a study of vaccination effects on CD4 cells after COVID-19 (dated 2022 in TCRdb). About the full investigation: Two doses of either the BNT162b2 or the mRNA-1273 mRNA SARS-CoV-2 vaccine were administered to participants. The study compared SARS-CoV-2 spike-specific CD4+ TCR repertoires before and after mRNA vaccination in COVID-19 convalescent patients and infection-naive vaccine recipients. The full study included over 8 COVID-19 convalescent patients and several SARS-CoV-2-naive healthy vaccine recipients. Cultures from other donors in the study were sequenced with the Oncomine TCR Beta short-read assay on an Illumina iSeq 100.

To identify antigen-specific CD4+ T cell clonotypes by their expansion, the ViraFEST assay first stimulated PBMC with viral peptide pools and then applied TCR sequencing. After around 11 days of culture, CD4+ T cells were isolated with the EasySep CD4+ T cell isolation kit. The absence of prior SARS-CoV-2 infection in healthy vaccine recipients was confirmed by negative nucleocapsid antibodies before and after vaccination. Some 2 million PBMC per well were cultured with about 9.6 ug/ml peptides in IMDM containing around 4.6% human AB serum, around 10 IU/ml IL-2 and gentamicin. Half of the culture medium was replaced with fresh IL-2-containing medium on days 3 and 7. Unless otherwise noted, each peptide stimulation condition was cultured in triplicate wells. PBMC were separated from whole blood using Ficoll-Paque Plus gradient centrifugation and were then either cryopreserved at -140C or used fresh. The spike proteins of SARS-CoV-2 and of the common cold coronaviruses HCoV-NL63, HCoV-OC43 and HCoV-229E were spanned by overlapping peptide pools. Genomic DNA was extracted from cultured CD4+ T cells with the QIAamp micro DNA kit.

Overall study results and their limits: Only a small number of convalescent patients were included, and no early post-infection timepoints were available, which limited the study. Both infection-induced and vaccine-induced clones contracted markedly at late post-vaccination timepoints, which is consistent with waning T cell responses. In healthy vaccine recipients, vaccine-induced clones were almost all SARS-CoV-2 mono-reactive, with only 1 of 255 being cross-reactive with common cold coronaviruses.

V lost 6 bases and J lost 4 bases; the stretch between them is 12 bases long. Per the germline V gene, LGHNT is the CDR1 and FRNRAP is the CDR2. Its CDR3 holds 14 amino acids, cysteine through phenylalanine. The DNA shown is the 42-base CDR3, in frame from base 1. Comment on this clone: Its cognate antigen has yet to be identified. The input lacks base qualities; no much larger clone sits a single base away.

The library was built by means of the immunoSEQ multiplex PCR assay. DNA from the cultured, isolated CD4+ T cells was subjected to TCR beta CDR3 sequencing. As for the original processing: Non-productive TCR sequences were removed and reads were trimmed to the CDR3 region, keeping CDR3s of at least 7 amino acids. Antigen-specific clonotypes were identified with the MANAFEST web app by comparing expansion in peptide wells against reference cultures. To be called positive, a clone needed expansion at FDR<0.05 compared with the reference and with all other wells, an odds ratio greater than 5, and a frequency greater than 0.1% in two replicate wells. Clonotypes significantly expanded in SARS-CoV-2 spike wells and in at least one common cold coronavirus spike condition were defined as cross-reactive. Using the stringdist R package, CDR3 similarity was measured by Levenshtein distance, and unrooted trees were constructed with ape in R 3.6.1. As stored in TCRdb, this immuneACCESS dataset retains in-frame rearrangements with V and J assigned. A fraction of the clones does not appear; measured against another copy, unresolved V genes explain less than half of the discrepancy, and the remainder lacks a known reason. V, J and clone size are taken as reported in that table, and D and trimming were inferred from the DNA itself. Recorded for this sample are tens of thousands of clones; roughly 76% of them occurred a single time. More than 2% of the sample belongs to the ten largest clones.

The sequence derives from a human donor who received a COVID-19 vaccine. The sequencing used CD4+ T cells from PBMCs cultured with HCoV-229E spike peptides, collected before COVID-19 vaccination. Taken with the paper, the label for cell subset or site translates to: HCoV-229E spike overlapping peptide pool stimulation. The V and J segments used are TRBV12-5 and TRBJ1-4; the D gene is perhaps TRBD1, from 6 matching bases. The bases read TGTGCTAGTGGCTCAGGACAGAATAATGAAAAACTGTTTTTT. Protein translation: CASGSGQNNEKLFF.